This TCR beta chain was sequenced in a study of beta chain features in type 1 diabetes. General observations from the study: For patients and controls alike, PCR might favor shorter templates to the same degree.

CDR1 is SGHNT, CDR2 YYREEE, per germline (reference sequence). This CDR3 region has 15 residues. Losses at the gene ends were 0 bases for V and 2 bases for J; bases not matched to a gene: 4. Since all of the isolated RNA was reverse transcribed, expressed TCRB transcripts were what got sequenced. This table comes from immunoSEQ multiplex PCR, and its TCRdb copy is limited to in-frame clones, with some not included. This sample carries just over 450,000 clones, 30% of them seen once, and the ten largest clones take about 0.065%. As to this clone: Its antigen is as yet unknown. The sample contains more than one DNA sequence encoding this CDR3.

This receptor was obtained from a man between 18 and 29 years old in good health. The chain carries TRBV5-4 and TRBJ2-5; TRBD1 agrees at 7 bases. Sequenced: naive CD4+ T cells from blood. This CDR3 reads CASSLGTGYQETQYF. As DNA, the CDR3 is TGTGCCAGCAGCTTGGGGACAGGCTATCAAGAGACCCAGTACTTC.